One sample yielded the 26 T cell receptor beta chains listed below, sequenced in a study of neurological immune-mediated disorders. TCRdb re-derived calls from the 5' RACE reads in MiXCR, one entry per CDR3 protein. Among around 60,000 distinct CDR3 sequences listed, 9.5% to 12% were seen once. Stated time point: longitudinal time-point 1 (baseline). Sample: PBMCs. The origin of the receptors is a male donor with HTLV-1-associated myelopathy (HAM/TSP).

This clonotype has a count of ten or more. The chain has TRBV7-8 and TRBJ2-5, with 12 bases lining up with TRBD2. Per germline, CDR1 SGHVS and CDR2 FQNEAQ. The V segment lost 5 bases and the J segment 2 bases; nucleotides outside the gene matches: 6. This CDR3 has 16 amino acids. The CDR3 bases are TGTGCCAGCAGCCGTTCTAGCGGGGGGGTGCAAGAGACCCAGTACTTC. Amino acids: CASSRSSGGVQETQYF.

In its sample, this clonotype was seen a few times. The chain joins TRBV28 to TRBJ1-1, with D tentatively TRBD1 (6 bases). CDR3 length equals 14 residues. V was pared by 5 bases and J by 3 bases, with 13 bases between. The V gene's germline CDR1 is MDHEN and CDR2 SYDVKM. The CDR3 reads CASSPHYRDTEAFF. For the CDR3, the DNA is TGTGCCAGCAGTCCTCATTACAGGGACACTGAAGCTTTCTTT.

This clonotype showed up many times. The chain joins TRBV20-1 to TRBJ2-5; 7 nucleotides match TRBD1. There are 14 residues in the CDR3. In germline, CDR1 is DFQATT, CDR2 SNEGSKA (reference sequence). The V gene end was trimmed by 6 bases and the J gene end by 2 bases; junction bases not matched to a gene: 9. The CDR3 sequence is CSAKRRTGQETQYF. Written as DNA, the CDR3 is TGCAGTGCGAAAAGACGGACAGGACAAGAGACCCAGTACTTC.

This clonotype was counted ten times or more. The chain couples TRBV20-1 to TRBJ2-1; D could derive from TRBD1 or TRBD2 (5 bases each). The CDR3 contains 16 residues. Germline CDR1 is DFQATT and CDR2 is SNEGSKA (reference sequence). V was shortened by 6 bases and J by 1 base, with 19 bases between the two germline ends. The CDR3 DNA is TGCAGTGCGTCGCCCTCAACCGGGGCATCCTACAATGAGCAGTTCTTC. Protein: CSASPSTGASYNEQFF.

Ten or more counts support this clonotype. This chain uses TRBV20-1 with TRBJ2-1, with 14 positions matching TRBD2. Germline V gives CDR1 DFQATT, CDR2 SNEGSKA (reference sequence). With 0 bases clipped from V and 1 base from J, the junction kept 8 bases outside the gene matches. The CDR3 length is 19 residues. CDR3 amino acids: CSARDSGLAGGASYNEQFF. The DNA of the CDR3 is TGCAGTGCTAGAGATAGCGGACTAGCGGGGGGCGCGTCCTACAATGAGCAGTTCTTC.

This chain links TRBV5-1 with TRBJ1-2, with 12 bases lining up with TRBD1. Germline CDR1 and CDR2: SGHRS and YFSETQ. The CDR3 is 15 residues long. The V segment lost 4 bases and the J segment 4 bases; nucleotides outside the gene matches: 5. CDR3 DNA sequence: TGCGCCAGCAGCCCGGGACAGGGGGCCGGCTATGGCTACACCTTC. It is translated as CASSPGQGAGYGYTF.

In this sample, this clonotype turned up many times. V is TRBV20-1 and J is TRBJ1-1; D perhaps matches TRBD1 (6 bases). V lost 6 bases to trimming and J lost 5 bases, with 16 bases between them. The CDR3 is made up of 13 amino acids. The germline V gene has CDR1 DFQATT and CDR2 SNEGSKA (reference sequence). The CDR3 nucleotides are TGCAGTGCCAGGGGAGGGGGAATAACTGAAGCTTTCTTT. It translates to CSARGGGITEAFF.

This clonotype was found many times. This chain joins TRBV10-3 and TRBJ1-5; the match to TRBD1 covers 7 bases. The CDR3 has 15 amino acids. Looked up from germline, CDR1 is ENHRY and CDR2 is SYGVKD. The V gene end was trimmed by 3 bases and the J gene end by 11 bases; junction bases not matched to a gene: 13. CDR3 nucleotides: TGTGCCATCAGTGACCCGGGACAGCCCCAAATAGCCCAGCATTTT. Translating gives CAISDPGQPQIAQHF.

This clonotype showed up many times. This chain uses TRBV4-3 with TRBJ2-2, with D tentatively TRBD2 (5 bases). Per the germline V gene, CDR1 is LGHNA and CDR2 is YSLEER. The length of the CDR3 is 16 residues. V was trimmed by 0 bases and J by 6 bases, leaving 14 bases between them. The CDR3 bases are TGCGCCAGCAGCCAAGATATGAGGGTCGGAGCCGGGGAGCTGTTTTTT. Translating it yields CASSQDMRVGAGELFF.

This clonotype was found once. Because it lacks the conserved phenylalanine or tryptophan at the end, this CDR3 is likely a read error. V is TRBV5-1 and J is TRBJ2-4; no clear D gene. The germline gives CDR1 SGHRS, CDR2 YFSETQ. This CDR3 contains 13 residues. CDR3: CTSSLASMGVQYI. The CDR3, as DNA: TGCACCAGCAGCTTGGCCTCGATGGGTGTTCAGTACATC.

The chain combines TRBV19 with TRBJ2-1; D is uncertain. The germline CDR1 and CDR2 sequences are LNHDA and SQIVND (reference sequence). V lost 7 bases, J lost 0 bases, and 10 bases lay in between. The CDR3 runs 14 residues. CDR3 sequence reads: CASTQFSSYNEQFF. The DNA of the CDR3 is TGTGCCAGTACCCAGTTCAGCTCCTACAATGAGCAGTTCTTC.

This clonotype came up many times. This chain links TRBV27 with TRBJ1-2; a weak D match, TRBD1 (5 bases). The germline V gene has CDR1 MNHEY and CDR2 SMNVEV (reference sequence). CDR3 size: 13 residues. V dropped 5 bases and J dropped 8 bases, with 15 bases sitting between them. The CDR3 loop is CASSNLVQGGYTF. CDR3 nucleotides: TGTGCCAGCAGTAACCTGGTGCAGGGAGGCTACACCTTC.

At least ten counts were recorded for this clonotype. V usage is TRBV12-3 or TRBV12-4 and J usage is TRBJ2-2; D tentatively reads TRBD1 or TRBD2 (6 bases each). This CDR3 comprises 13 residues. V was pared by 2 bases and J by 6 bases, with 7 bases between. CDR3 region: CASSLRGPGELFF. CDR3 bases: TGTGCCAGCAGTTTACGGGGGCCCGGGGAGCTGTTTTTT.

This clonotype was counted ten times or more. This sequence joins TRBV5-1 and TRBJ2-1; D may be TRBD2 (6 bases). Germline-derived CDR1 and CDR2 are SGHRS and YFSETQ. There are 15 residues in the CDR3. V dropped 1 base and J dropped 2 bases, with 10 bases sitting between them. The CDR3 nucleotides read TGCGCCAGCAGCTTGCTCGGGGGAACCTACAATGAGCAGTTCTTC. Translation: CASSLLGGTYNEQFF.

V and J are TRBV7-3 and TRBJ2-2, with 8 nucleotides matching TRBD1. Germline CDR1 and CDR2: SGHTA and FQGTGA. This CDR3 region has 16 residues. V shed 5 bases and J 5 bases; nucleotides not matched to a gene: 10. Here the CDR3 DNA reads TGTGCCAGCAGCCCACGACAGGGGCTGGGGACCGGGGAGCTGTTTTTT. Protein: CASSPRQGLGTGELFF. The full variable domain, its missing parts supplied by reference TRBV7-3 and TRBJ2-2, is GAGVSQTPSNKVTEKGKYVELRCDPISGHTALYWYRQSLGQGPEFLIYFQGTGAADDSGLPNDRFFAVRPEGSVSTLKIQRTERGDSAVYLCASSPRQGLGTGELFFGEGSRLTVL.

This clonotype was seen many times. The genes are TRBV7-2 and TRBJ1-2; TRBD1 is a possible D gene (6 bases). The germline CDR1 and CDR2 sequences are SGHTA and FQGNSA. V lost 5 bases, J lost 5 bases, and 15 bases lay in between. This CDR3 comprises 14 residues. The chain's CDR3 is CASSPTGLSYGYTF. In nucleotides, the CDR3 is TGTGCCAGCAGCCCTACAGGGTTGTCTTATGGCTACACCTTC.

This clonotype has at least ten counts. The chain recombines TRBV6-6 with TRBJ2-7, with 7 positions matching TRBD1. Trimming took 0 bases from V and 13 from J; bases not matched to a gene: 12. CDR3 length: 14 amino acids. In germline, CDR1 is MNHNY, CDR2 SVGAGI (reference sequence). In nucleotides, the CDR3 is TGTGCCAGCAGTTACTCGTCGACAGGGCCTGTCCCCTACTTC. It translates to CASSYSSTGPVPYF.

This clonotype showed up many times. V usage is TRBV5-1 and J usage is TRBJ1-1, with TRBD1 identical over 8 bases. This CDR3 is 15 amino acids long. V was pared by 3 bases and J by 4 bases, with 8 bases of the junction left unmatched. Germline V CDR1 and CDR2: SGHRS, YFSETQ. The CDR3 sequence is CASSSDTGTGTEAFF. The CDR3 nucleotides are TGCGCCAGCAGCTCTGACACCGGGACAGGCACTGAAGCTTTCTTT.

There are many counts of this clonotype. The chain joins TRBV4-3 to TRBJ1-1; D remains ambiguous. CDR1 and CDR2 (germline): LGHNA, YSLEER. Trimming removed 3 bases from V and 3 bases from J, with 8 bases in between. The CDR3 spans 13 residues. CDR3 sequence reads: CASSQRSYTEAFF. Written as DNA, the CDR3 is TGCGCCAGCAGCCAGCGGTCGTACACTGAAGCTTTCTTT.

Note on this clonotype: This may come from a read error, since a much larger clone is one base off. J is TRBJ2-3 and V is TRBV7-8; 8 bases are shared with TRBD2. The V gene's germline CDR1 is SGHVS and CDR2 FQNEAQ. This CDR3 has 13 amino acids. The CDR3 is CANSPGRADTQYF. The CDR3 bases are TGTGCCAACAGCCCCGGGAGGGCGGATACGCAGTATTTT.

This clonotype was observed at least ten times. The rearrangement links TRBV4-3 to TRBJ2-3; 7 bases agree with TRBD2. Trimming at V came to 3 bases and at J to 6 bases, leaving 9 bases not matched to a gene. Germline CDR1 LGHNA, CDR2 YSLEER. This CDR3 spans 15 amino acids. This CDR3 is CASSHPSGGLDTQYF. Written as DNA, the CDR3 is TGCGCCAGCAGCCACCCTAGCGGTGGACTCGATACGCAGTATTTT.

This clonotype occurred many times. The V and J genes are TRBV6-5 and TRBJ2-1, with D possibly being TRBD1 (6 bases). The CDR3 has 16 amino acids. CDR1 and CDR2 (germline): MNHEY, SVGAGI. Trimming cost V 0 bases and J 4 bases, with 13 bases left between them. The CDR3 DNA sequence: TGTGCCAGCAGTTACTCGCCTCCGGACAGTTACAATGAGCAGTTCTTC. Translation gives CASSYSPPDSYNEQFF.

This clonotype showed up many times. J is TRBJ1-2 and V is TRBV25-1; 7 nucleotides line up with TRBD1. CDR1 and CDR2 (germline): MGHDK, SYGVNS. V was clipped by 2 bases and J by 4 bases; unmatched bases: 13. This CDR3 has 17 residues. CDR3 sequence: CASSENGVVGQIYGYTF. In DNA form, the CDR3 reads TGTGCCAGCAGTGAAAACGGGGTCGTGGGACAGATCTATGGCTACACCTTC.

This clonotype was picked up many times. The gene calls are TRBV5-1 and TRBJ2-6; 8 nucleotides align to TRBD2. V gave up 0 bases and J gave up 1 base; unmatched junction bases: 9. Looked up from germline, CDR1 is SGHRS and CDR2 is YFSETQ. The CDR3 runs to 19 residues. The CDR3 nucleotides are TGCGCCAGCAGCTTGGTTGCGGGGGGCGTAAGATCTGGGGCCAACGTCCTGACTTTC. It is translated as CASSLVAGGVRSGANVLTF.

This clonotype was observed at least ten times. The chain joins TRBV5-1 to TRBJ2-7; 7 nucleotides line up with TRBD2. Germline V gene sequence: CDR1 SGHRS, CDR2 YFSETQ. Trimming removed 0 bases from V and 7 bases from J; junction bases left unmatched: 13. The CDR3 is 16 residues long. The CDR3 is CASSLGLAVREREQYF. Written as DNA, the CDR3 is TGCGCCAGCAGCTTGGGGCTAGCGGTCCGGGAGAGAGAGCAGTACTTC.

In this sample, this clonotype turned up many times. The rearrangement joins TRBV7-9 to TRBJ1-1; perhaps TRBD1 as D (6 bases). This CDR3 is built from 13 residues. CDR1 and CDR2 from the germline V gene are SEHNR and FQNEAQ (reference sequence). Trimming pared 5 bases from V and 7 bases from J, leaving 14 bases between. CDR3 loop: CASSPNRVHEAFF. CDR3 sequence (DNA): TGTGCCAGCAGCCCAAACAGGGTCCATGAAGCTTTCTTT.